Shown below are 19 T cell receptor beta chains from a single sample sequenced in a study of shared clonotypes between healthy human individuals. Data came from immunoSEQ multiplex PCR; TCRdb stores just in-frame clones and leaves some out. The sample consists of under 650,000 clones, almost 97% of them appearing once. Sample: naive CD4+ T cells sorted from blood. As for subset: CD45RA+ positively selected. The receptor source for this set is a young woman in good health.

This sequence joins TRBV2 and TRBJ2-7; a possible D gene is TRBD1 (6 bases). Germline-derived CDR1 and CDR2 are SNHLY and FYNNEI. This CDR3 has 14 residues. V lost 6 bases and J 5 bases, leaving 17 bases between the germline ends. CDR3 loop: CASSPGTITNEQYF. DNA for the CDR3: TGTGCCAGCAGCCCTGGGACAATCACGAACGAGCAGTACTTC.

This clone was detected once. The V call is TRBV27, the J call TRBJ1-3, with 7 positions matching TRBD1. The trim removed 3 bases at V and 2 bases at J, leaving 1 base unmatched. Germline V CDR1 and CDR2: MNHEY, SMNVEV (reference sequence). This CDR3 is built from 14 residues. CDR3 sequence reads: CASSFRGTGNTIYF. The CDR3 coding sequence is TGTGCCAGCAGTTTCAGGGGGACTGGAAACACCATATATTTT.

The chain has TRBV5-1 and TRBJ1-2; D perhaps matches TRBD1 (5 bases). V was pared by 4 bases and J by 2 bases, with 18 bases between. The CDR3 runs 16 residues. Germline V gene lookup returns CDR1 SGHRS and CDR2 YFSETQ. The CDR3 loop is CASSPTSNRLNYGYTF. DNA for the CDR3: TGCGCCAGCAGCCCTACGTCAAACAGGTTAAACTATGGCTACACCTTC.

The chain uses TRBV4-1 and TRBJ1-1; perhaps TRBD1 as D (5 bases). Germline lookup yields CDR1 MGHRA and CDR2 YSYEKL. The ends were cut back, 3 bases at V and 1 base at J, with 12 bases in the middle. The CDR3 length is 15 residues. This chain's CDR3 is CASSQPGRRNTEAFF. Here the CDR3 DNA reads TGCGCCAGCAGCCAGCCGGGACGGAGGAACACTGAAGCTTTCTTT.

This sequence joins TRBV28 and TRBJ2-7, with TRBD1 matching 9 bases. V was clipped by 3 bases and J by 6 bases; unmatched bases: 9. The CDR3 extends over 15 amino acids. Germline assignment: CDR1 MDHEN and CDR2 SYDVKM. The CDR3 nucleotides read TGTGCCAGCAGTTTTCGTTACAGGGGGCGCGGCGAGCAGTACTTC. Protein sequence: CASSFRYRGRGEQYF.

The chain employs TRBV7-8 and TRBJ1-2; no clear D gene. This CDR3 region has 14 residues. Germline V gene lookup returns CDR1 SGHVS and CDR2 FQNEAQ. Trimming left V 0 bases short and J 2 bases short, with 7 bases between. The CDR3 loop is CASSLAGGNYGYTF. In DNA form, the CDR3 reads TGTGCCAGCAGCTTAGCGGGTGGCAACTATGGCTACACCTTC.

V gene TRBV29-1 combines with J gene TRBJ1-1; D is uncertain. Trimming stripped 4 bases from V and 1 base from J, with 10 bases between. Germline CDR1 reads SQVTM; CDR2 reads ANQGSEA. The CDR3 has 13 amino acids. For the CDR3, the DNA is TGCAGCGTTGTCCAGCCGAAGAACACTGAAGCTTTCTTT. It translates to CSVVQPKNTEAFF.

The chain carries TRBV7-7 and TRBJ2-5, with 13 bases that match TRBD2. In germline, CDR1 is SSHAT, CDR2 FNYEAQ (reference sequence). The J segment lost 5 bases and the V segment lost 4 bases, leaving 4 bases of the junction unmatched. CDR3 length equals 15 residues. The CDR3 loop is CASSSGLAGAETQYF. For the CDR3, the DNA is TGTGCCAGCAGCTCCGGACTAGCGGGAGCGGAGACCCAGTACTTC.

This chain connects TRBV18 to TRBJ1-4, with D perhaps matching TRBD1 (5 bases). The germline CDR1 and CDR2 sequences are KGHSH and LQKENI. The V end lost 0 bases, the J end lost 7 bases, and 6 bases lay between the germline ends. The CDR3 spans 13 residues. The CDR3 loop reads CASSPPGTEKLFF. The CDR3 DNA is TGTGCCAGCTCACCACCCGGGACTGAAAAACTGTTTTTT. The full variable domain, with the rest looked up from reference TRBV18 and TRBJ1-4, is NAGVMQNPRHLVRRRGQEARLRCSPMKGHSHVYWYRQLPEEGLKFMVYLQKENIIDESGMPKERFSAEFPKEGPSILRIQQVVRGDSAAYFCASSPPGTEKLFFGSGTQLSVL.

The V call is TRBV27, the J call TRBJ1-1; D is undetermined. CDR1 is MNHEY, CDR2 SMNVEV, per germline (reference sequence). CDR3 length: 15 residues. V shed 0 bases and J shed 1 base, with 9 bases lying between them. The CDR3 sequence: CASSLSRRANTEAFF. In DNA form, the CDR3 reads TGTGCCAGCAGTTTATCGAGGAGAGCGAACACTGAAGCTTTCTTT.

This chain links TRBV7-2 with TRBJ2-5; D is unclear. This CDR3 is built from 13 residues. Germline V gene sequence: CDR1 SGHTA, CDR2 FQGNSA. Trimming took off 1 base at V and 11 bases at J, with 14 bases between the two ends. The CDR3 spells CASSLDHFSQQYF. DNA of the CDR3: TGTGCCAGCAGCTTAGATCACTTTAGCCAGCAGTACTTC.

The chain combines TRBV19 with TRBJ1-2; TRBD1 agrees at 7 bases. Germline values: CDR1 LNHDA, CDR2 SQIVND (reference sequence). V lost 7 bases and J lost 1; bases outside the gene matches: 12. This CDR3 has 16 amino acids. The CDR3 bases are TGTGCCAGTACCCGGGACAGAGATTCCATTAACTATGGCTACACCTTC. Translation gives CASTRDRDSINYGYTF. The variable domain in full, completed from reference TRBV19 and TRBJ1-2, reads DGGITQSPKYLFRKEGQNVTLSCEQNLNHDAMYWYRQDPGQGLRLIYYSQIVNDFQKGDIAEGYSVSREKKESFPLTVTSAQKNPTAFYLCASTRDRDSINYGYTFGSGTRLTVV.

The chain recombines TRBV28 with TRBJ2-2; maybe TRBD2 (5 bases). V shed 0 bases and J shed 1 base, with 6 bases lying between them. CDR1 MDHEN and CDR2 SYDVKM come from the germline V gene. CDR3 length: 15 residues. The CDR3 loop is CASSLWAGNTGELFF. The CDR3 DNA is TGTGCCAGCAGTTTATGGGCGGGGAACACCGGGGAGCTGTTTTTT.

The rearrangement joins TRBV29-1 to TRBJ1-1; no clear D. V lost 6 bases and J 0 bases, leaving 11 bases between the germline ends. The CDR3 spans 13 residues. The germline V gene has CDR1 SQVTM and CDR2 ANQGSEA. DNA for the CDR3: TGCAGCGTAGGAACAGATCTGAACACTGAAGCTTTCTTT. This gives the protein CSVGTDLNTEAFF. Full variable domain (rest looked up from reference TRBV29-1 and TRBJ1-1): SAVISQKPSRDICQRGTSLTIQCQVDSQVTMMFWYRQQPGQSLTLIATANQGSEATYESGFVIDKFPISRPNLTFSTLTVSNMSPEDSSIYLCSVGTDLNTEAFFGQGTRLTVV.

This chain links TRBV7-6 with TRBJ2-5, with D perhaps assigned TRBD1 or TRBD2 (5 bases each). V was cut by 5 bases and J by 2 bases, with 12 bases left in between. The CDR3 covers 14 residues. Germline assignment: CDR1 SGHVS and CDR2 FNYEAQ. The CDR3 region is CASSTGAIQETQYF. DNA for the CDR3: TGTGCCAGCAGCACCGGGGCCATACAAGAGACCCAGTACTTC.

The chain uses TRBV9 and TRBJ1-2, with no clear D. Germline CDR1 is SGDLS and CDR2 is YYNGEE. Trimming stripped 0 bases from V and 13 bases from J, with 10 bases between. This CDR3 has 11 amino acids. As DNA, the CDR3 is TGTGCCAGCAGCGTAGAAGGTACTCTCACCTTC. The encoded protein is CASSVEGTLTF.

The rearrangement uses TRBV30 and TRBJ1-1; possible D gene TRBD1, 6 bases. V lost 5 bases, J lost 0 bases, and 10 bases lay in between. This CDR3 spans 13 amino acids. CDR1 is GTSNPN and CDR2 is SVGIG in the germline V gene (reference sequence). CDR3: CAWGGQMNTEAFF. In DNA, the CDR3 is TGTGCCTGGGGAGGACAGATGAACACTGAAGCTTTCTTT.

V is TRBV2 and J is TRBJ1-5; D remains unclear. Germline V lookup: CDR1 SNHLY, CDR2 FYNNEI. V lost 5 bases to trimming and J lost 0 bases, with 8 bases between them. The length of the CDR3 is 14 residues. In nucleotides, the CDR3 is TGTGCCAGCAGTCAGGCTAATAGCAATCAGCCCCAGCATTTT. It specifies CASSQANSNQPQHF.

This sequence joins TRBV9 and TRBJ2-5; 9 bases align to TRBD2. With the DNA end fitting TRBJ2-7 better, the J assignment may be wrong. This CDR3 contains 15 residues. Germline CDR1 SGDLS, CDR2 YYNGEE. The CDR3 DNA reads TGTGCCAGCAGCGTCCTAGCGGGAACCTCCTACGAGCAGTACTTC. Translation gives CASSVLAGTSYEQYF.